Listed below are T cell receptor beta chains from one sample, sequenced in a study of beta chain features in type 1 diabetes. Assay: immunoSEQ multiplex PCR; the TCRdb copy retains only in-frame clones and omits some. The profile shows about 250,000 clones, over 12% of them singletons. Sequenced input: naive CD4+ T cells from blood. The origin of the receptors is a woman between 40 and 50 years old in good health. Each CDR3 is given with its conserved first and last residue. A D gene is named only where the DNA matches it firmly. Rows may omit the clone size; those that give it use once, few, many or a size class.

d_call	j_call	v_call	clone_size	cdr3_nt	cdr3_aa
NA	TRBJ2-3	TRBV5-1	few	TGCGCCAGCAGCTCGCAAGGGGCAGATACGCAGTATTTT	CASSSQGADTQYF
TRBD2	TRBJ2-1	TRBV2	few	TGTGCCAGCAGTGGGGGGACTAGCGGGGGAAATGAGCAGTTCTTC	CASSGGTSGGNEQFF
TRBD1	TRBJ2-5	TRBV5-4	few	TGTGCCAGCAGCTTGGCAGGGGGCAGCGGTGAGACCCAGTACTTC	CASSLAGGSGETQYF
TRBD2	TRBJ2-1	TRBV18	few	TGTGCCAGCTCGCCTCTTCAGCGGGGGGGTACCAATGAGCAGTTCTTC	CASSPLQRGGTNEQFF
NA	TRBJ1-6	TRBV12-5	few	TGTGCTAGTGGCCCCTCCCAGGGGAGTAGGTCACCCCTCCACTTT	CASGPSQGSRSPLHF
NA	TRBJ1-2	TRBV7-9	NA	TGTGCCAGCAGCTGGGGGGAGGGGGGCTATACCTTC	CASSWGEGGYTF
NA	TRBJ2-4	TRBV5-1	NA	TGCGCCAGCAGCTTTTCAGGGAGGGGGAATCACATTCAGTACTTC	CASSFSGRGNHIQYF
NA	TRBJ2-7	TRBV7-9	many	TGTGCCAGCAGCCCTCATACTTCTGGGCAGTACTTC	CASSPHTSGQYF
NA	TRBJ1-5	TRBV27	few	TGTGCCAGCAGTTTTTCGGGTCACAATCAGCCCCAGCATTTT	CASSFSGHNQPQHF
TRBD1	TRBJ1-4	TRBV9	NA	TGTGCCAGCAGCCGGGACAGCTCCTTTAATGAAAAACTGTTTTTT	CASSRDSSFNEKLFF
TRBD1	TRBJ1-2	TRBV11-2	NA	TGTGCCAGCAGCTTATACGGGACAGGGGTTGGCTACACCTTC	CASSLYGTGVGYTF
NA	TRBJ1-3	TRBV2	NA	TGTGCCAGCGTCATCGAAACAGAGTGGCATTTT	CASVIETEWHF
TRBD1	TRBJ1-2	TRBV5-4	few	TGTGCCAGCAGCTCCCGGACAGGGACAATCTATGGCTACACCTTC	CASSSRTGTIYGYTF
TRBD2	TRBJ2-3	TRBV15	NA	TGTGCCACCAGCAGGGGCCGGACTAGCGGTAGCACAGATACGCAGTATTTT	CATSRGRTSGSTDTQYF
NA	TRBJ2-7	TRBV4-1	NA	TGCGCCAGCAGCCAGCCCACGTCAGGGGCCTACGAGCAGTACTTC	CASSQPTSGAYEQYF
TRBD2	TRBJ2-1	TRBV29-1	NA	TGCAGCGTTGATCTAGCGGGGGGGCTCGCGTACAATGAGCAGTTCTTC	CSVDLAGGLAYNEQFF
TRBD2	TRBJ2-7	TRBV5-4	few	TGTGCCAGCAGCTTGGTTTCGCTAGCGGGGCCCTACGAGCAGTACTTC	CASSLVSLAGPYEQYF
TRBD1	TRBJ1-1	TRBV10-3	NA	TGTGCCATCAACCGGGACAGGGGGCAAACTGAAGCTTTCTTT	CAINRDRGQTEAFF
NA	TRBJ2-7	TRBV7-9	NA	TGTGCCAGCAGCTTAAGCAGGGGCCCTCAGCCCTACGAGCAGTACTTC	CASSLSRGPQPYEQYF
NA	TRBJ1-4	TRBV6-6	NA	TGTGCCAGCACCGCTGGACAGATGAATGAAAAACTGTTTTTT	CASTAGQMNEKLFF
NA	TRBJ1-1	TRBV29-1	many	TGCAGCGTTGACAGAAACACTGAAGCTTTCTTT	CSVDRNTEAFF
TRBD1	TRBJ1-1	TRBV7-9	NA	TGTGCCAGCAGCGCCTGGGGACAGTCGAACACTGAAGCTTTCTTT	CASSAWGQSNTEAFF
NA	TRBJ1-2	TRBV21-1	NA	TGTGCCAGCAGCAAAGGGGACAGGGGGTGTTATGGCTACACCTTC	CASSKGDRGCYGYTF
TRBD1	TRBJ2-3	TRBV5-1	NA	TGCGCCAGCCAGATTCTGGGACAGGGAGGGACAGATACGCAGTATTTT	CASQILGQGGTDTQYF
TRBD2	TRBJ2-1	TRBV29-1	once	TGCAGCGTTGCCCGACTAGCGGGAGCCTACAATGAGCAGTTCTTC	CSVARLAGAYNEQFF
TRBD1	TRBJ1-3	TRBV7-9	NA	TGTGCCAGCAGCGCGAAGGGACAGGGGGCAGGAAACACCATATATTTT	CASSAKGQGAGNTIYF
TRBD2	TRBJ2-3	TRBV27	few	TGTGCCAGCAGTCTCCAGCGGGGAACCAGCACAGATACGCAGTATTTT	CASSLQRGTSTDTQYF
TRBD1	TRBJ1-4	TRBV7-9	NA	TGTGCCAGCAGCCCGCCGGGACAGGGTTTAGGTAGTGAAAAACTGTTTTTT	CASSPPGQGLGSEKLFF
TRBD1	TRBJ2-3	TRBV7-8	few	TGTGCCAGCAGCTTAGGGGGACAGAGCACAGATACGCAGTATTTT	CASSLGGQSTDTQYF
NA	TRBJ2-1	TRBV6-6	few	TGTGCCAGCAGAAAGCATAATTCCTACAATGAGCAGTTCTTC	CASRKHNSYNEQFF
NA	TRBJ2-7	TRBV14	few	TGTGCCAGCAGCCCCCTCCGGGGAGTAACCTACGAGCAGTACTTC	CASSPLRGVTYEQYF
NA	TRBJ1-1	TRBV5-1	NA	TGCGCCAGCAGCTTGGAGGGGGTGAGCACTGAAGCTTTCTTT	CASSLEGVSTEAFF
NA	TRBJ1-4	TRBV6-1	few	TGTGCCAGCAGTGAAGGCGGAAGGAAACTGTTTTTT	CASSEGGRKLFF
TRBD1	TRBJ2-1	TRBV12-5	NA	TGTGCTAGTGGTTTGGTGCGGGACAGGGTCTACAATGAGCAGTTCTTC	CASGLVRDRVYNEQFF
NA	TRBJ2-7	TRBV10-3	few	TGTGCCATCGGAGCGGCCACCTACGAGCAGTACTTC	CAIGAATYEQYF
NA	TRBJ2-2	TRBV5-4	NA	TGTGCCAGCAGCTTGGCGACAGGCGTCGGGGAGCTGTTTTTT	CASSLATGVGELFF
TRBD2	TRBJ2-5	TRBV2	few	TGTGCCAGCAGTGAGACTAGCGGCCAAGAGACCCAGTACTTC	CASSETSGQETQYF
NA	TRBJ1-5	TRBV28	NA	TGTGCCAGCAGCAAGAGGGGGGGCGGTCAGCCCCAGCATTTT	CASSKRGGGQPQHF
TRBD1	TRBJ2-1	TRBV19	few	TGTGCCAGTAGTAGGGCAGGGGGCAATGAGCAGTTCTTC	CASSRAGGNEQFF
TRBD1	TRBJ2-7	TRBV7-9	NA	TGTGCCAGCAACAGACAGGGGGAAGTTGGTTACGAGCAGTACTTC	CASNRQGEVGYEQYF
TRBD1	TRBJ2-3	TRBV10-2	NA	TGCGCCAGCATCTACGGACAGGGGGTTGATACGCAGTATTTT	CASIYGQGVDTQYF
NA	TRBJ2-2	TRBV4-3	NA	TGCGCCAGCGGGCGCTCCGGGGAGCTGTTTTTT	CASGRSGELFF
NA	TRBJ2-3	TRBV5-1	NA	TGCGCCAGCAGCTTGTCGGGTGCGGCGGATGATACGCAGTATTTT	CASSLSGAADDTQYF
NA	TRBJ2-5	TRBV10-3	NA	TGTGCCAACGGATGCCGGACAGTAACGGGGGGGACCCAGTACTTC	CANGCRTVTGGTQYF
TRBD1	TRBJ2-2	TRBV7-8	NA	TGTGCCACTGCGATTCCGGGACAGGGGTCCGCCGGGGAGCTGTTTTTT	CATAIPGQGSAGELFF